These T cell receptor beta chains were read from a single sample in a study of vaccination effects on CD4 cells after COVID-19. Method: immunoSEQ multiplex PCR; TCRdb's copy keeps in-frame clones and lacks some. The sample consists of 30,000 to 45,000 clones, just under 85% of them appearing once. The antigens of these receptors remain unknown. Sequenced here: CD4+ T cells from PBMCs cultured with HCoV-NL63 spike peptides, sampled after COVID-19 vaccination. Receptors originate from a human donor who received a COVID-19 vaccine. Some clones in this sample may be carry-over from other donors' samples. Both conserved end residues are part of each CDR3. Fields, in order: clone size, J gene, V gene, D gene, CDR3 DNA, CDR3 protein. D genes are given only for firm matches. Size is stated for part of the rows, as once, few or many counts, or as a class when the clone is expanded.

abundance: -
j_gene: TRBJ2-4
v_gene: TRBV6-5
d_gene: -
CDR3nt: TGTGCCAGCAGCCCCTGGGGCCCGGCCAAAAACATTCAGTACTTC
CDR3aa: CASSPWGPAKNIQYF

abundance: -
j_gene: TRBJ2-3
v_gene: TRBV5-4
d_gene: TRBD2
CDR3nt: TGTGCCAGCAGCTTGGAAGGACTAGGGCACACGCAGTATTTT
CDR3aa: CASSLEGLGHTQYF

abundance: -
j_gene: TRBJ2-5
v_gene: TRBV9
d_gene: TRBD2
CDR3nt: TGTGCCAGCAGCGTAGGAAGCGGGGGGGCCCAAGAGACCCAGTACTTC
CDR3aa: CASSVGSGGAQETQYF

abundance: -
j_gene: TRBJ1-2
v_gene: TRBV2
d_gene: TRBD1
CDR3nt: TGTGCCAGCAGGGAACGCGGGACAGGTTATGGCTACACCTTC
CDR3aa: CASRERGTGYGYTF

abundance: -
j_gene: TRBJ2-3
v_gene: TRBV29-1
d_gene: -
CDR3nt: TGCAGCGTTGAAGTCGGGAGCACAGATACGCAGTATTTT
CDR3aa: CSVEVGSTDTQYF

abundance: -
j_gene: TRBJ1-5
v_gene: TRBV4-1
d_gene: -
CDR3nt: TGCGCCAGCAGTCCCAGTAGCAATCAGCCCCAGCATTTT
CDR3aa: CASSPSSNQPQHF

abundance: -
j_gene: TRBJ1-6
v_gene: TRBV6-5
d_gene: TRBD1
CDR3nt: TGTGCCAGCAGGTCGGGACAGCATTCACCCCTCCACTTT
CDR3aa: CASRSGQHSPLHF

abundance: -
j_gene: TRBJ2-1
v_gene: TRBV6-5
d_gene: TRBD1
CDR3nt: TGTGCCAGCAGTAGGGACAGGAGCTCCTACAATGAGCAGTTCTTC
CDR3aa: CASSRDRSSYNEQFF

abundance: -
j_gene: TRBJ2-5
v_gene: TRBV5-3
d_gene: -
CDR3nt: TGTGCCAGAAGCTTGGACAAAAACCAAGAGACCCAGTACTTC
CDR3aa: CARSLDKNQETQYF

abundance: -
j_gene: TRBJ2-1
v_gene: TRBV6-5
d_gene: TRBD2
CDR3nt: TGTGCCAGCAGTTACGGCGGGGGGAGTTACAATGAGCAGTTCTTC
CDR3aa: CASSYGGGSYNEQFF

abundance: -
j_gene: TRBJ1-3
v_gene: TRBV9
d_gene: -
CDR3nt: TGTGCCAGCAGCGTATCGGCCAGTGGAAACACCATATATTTT
CDR3aa: CASSVSASGNTIYF

abundance: -
j_gene: TRBJ1-5
v_gene: TRBV2
d_gene: -
CDR3nt: TGTGCCAGCAGTGCACAGGGTCAGGACCAGCCCCAGCATTTT
CDR3aa: CASSAQGQDQPQHF

abundance: -
j_gene: TRBJ2-5
v_gene: TRBV6-5
d_gene: -
CDR3nt: TGTGCCAGCAGTTACTCTGTGGGGAGAAGCCAAGAGACCCAGTACTTC
CDR3aa: CASSYSVGRSQETQYF

abundance: -
j_gene: TRBJ1-1
v_gene: TRBV19
d_gene: -
CDR3nt: TGTGCCAGTAGTATAAACAGGGTCGGCACTGAAGCTTTCTTT
CDR3aa: CASSINRVGTEAFF

abundance: once
j_gene: TRBJ1-2
v_gene: TRBV19
d_gene: -
CDR3nt: TGTGCCAGTAGTATCAGCCCCCCGTCCCGTGGCTACACCTTC
CDR3aa: CASSISPPSRGYTF

abundance: -
j_gene: TRBJ2-2
v_gene: TRBV5-6
d_gene: -
CDR3nt: TGTGCCAGCAGCTTAATTCGACATTCGAACACCGGGGAGCTGTTTTTT
CDR3aa: CASSLIRHSNTGELFF

abundance: -
j_gene: TRBJ2-3
v_gene: TRBV4-2
d_gene: TRBD2
CDR3nt: TGTGCCAGCAGCGAGCGGGGCAGCACAGATACGCAGTATTTT
CDR3aa: CASSERGSTDTQYF

abundance: once
j_gene: TRBJ1-5
v_gene: TRBV18
d_gene: TRBD1
CDR3nt: TGTGCCAGCTCACTTGGACAGGTGGACAATCAGCCCCAGCATTTT
CDR3aa: CASSLGQVDNQPQHF

abundance: -
j_gene: TRBJ1-1
v_gene: TRBV5-1
d_gene: TRBD1
CDR3nt: TGCGCCAGCAGCCCCCCGCGAGGCAGGGGGCTTACTGAAGCTTTCTTT
CDR3aa: CASSPPRGRGLTEAFF

abundance: -
j_gene: TRBJ1-6
v_gene: TRBV6-5
d_gene: TRBD1
CDR3nt: TGTGCCAGCAGGCGCACCGGGACAGAAAAAGTCCTCCACTTT
CDR3aa: CASRRTGTEKVLHF

abundance: -
j_gene: TRBJ1-1
v_gene: TRBV10-3
d_gene: -
CDR3nt: TGTGCCATCAGCGGGACGGTGAACACTGAAGCTTTCTTT
CDR3aa: CAISGTVNTEAFF

abundance: -
j_gene: TRBJ1-6
v_gene: TRBV11-3
d_gene: -
CDR3nt: TGTGCCAGCAGCCTCCCCCGGGACAATAATTCACCCCTCCACTTT
CDR3aa: CASSLPRDNNSPLHF

abundance: few
j_gene: TRBJ1-5
v_gene: TRBV6-5
d_gene: -
CDR3nt: TGTGCCAGCACCGTAGAGTTGGATAGCAATCAGCCCCAGCATTTT
CDR3aa: CASTVELDSNQPQHF

abundance: -
j_gene: TRBJ1-5
v_gene: TRBV24-1
d_gene: TRBD1
CDR3nt: TGTGCCACCAGTGCCTCGACAGGGGACGGTCTCAATCAGCCCCAGCATTTT
CDR3aa: CATSASTGDGLNQPQHF

abundance: -
j_gene: TRBJ1-2
v_gene: TRBV6-1
d_gene: -
CDR3nt: TGTGCCAGCAGTGAAAATCTAGTAACACAACGCTTC
CDR3aa: CASSENLVTQRF

abundance: few
j_gene: TRBJ1-2
v_gene: TRBV4-1
d_gene: -
CDR3nt: TGCGCCAGCAGCCCTTCAGGTCCAAGGGGCTACACCTTC
CDR3aa: CASSPSGPRGYTF

abundance: once
j_gene: TRBJ2-3
v_gene: TRBV9
d_gene: TRBD1
CDR3nt: TGTGCCAGCAGCTATTACCGGGACAGTGGCACAGATACGCAGTATTTT
CDR3aa: CASSYYRDSGTDTQYF

abundance: -
j_gene: TRBJ1-6
v_gene: TRBV5-6
d_gene: TRBD1
CDR3nt: TGTGCCAGCAGTCCGGGGACAGGGAAAGGTTCACCCCTCCACTTT
CDR3aa: CASSPGTGKGSPLHF

abundance: -
j_gene: TRBJ2-2
v_gene: TRBV7-6
d_gene: -
CDR3nt: TGTGCCAGCAGGGTAGGGGGGCTCAACACCGGGGAGCTGTTTTTT
CDR3aa: CASRVGGLNTGELFF

abundance: -
j_gene: TRBJ1-1
v_gene: TRBV28
d_gene: -
CDR3nt: TGTGCCAGCAGTACCAATTTGGGGGCTTTCTTT
CDR3aa: CASSTNLGAFF

abundance: few
j_gene: TRBJ1-5
v_gene: TRBV25-1
d_gene: -
CDR3nt: TGTGCCAGCAGAGCAGCGGGGACCAATCAGCCCCAGCATTTT
CDR3aa: CASRAAGTNQPQHF

abundance: -
j_gene: TRBJ1-6
v_gene: TRBV7-6
d_gene: -
CDR3nt: TGTGCCAGCAGCCTGGACGTACTCCTAAATTCACCCCTCCACTTT
CDR3aa: CASSLDVLLNSPLHF